Each of the 2 T cell receptor beta chains below was sequenced from the same sample in a study of cytomegalovirus exposure and HLA in healthy donors. It was with 60 Vbeta and 13 Jbeta primers that the PCR ran. Repertoires were generated with immunoSEQ multiplex PCR, while TCRdb's copy carries only in-frame clones and drops some. The data contain 110,000 to 150,000 clones, 78% of them singletons. Sequencing was carried out using PBMCs. These receptors all come from a male donor in good health and CMV-seronegative.

This sequence joins TRBV4-2 and TRBJ2-7; 9 bases match TRBD1. Germline lookup yields CDR1 LGHNA and CDR2 YNFKEQ. Trimming at V came to 2 bases and at J to 3 bases, leaving 5 bases not matched to a gene. This CDR3 comprises 15 residues. In nucleotides, the CDR3 is TGTGCCAGCAGCCAAAGGACAGGGGAATACTACGAGCAGTACTTC. This gives the protein CASSQRTGEYYEQYF.

This chain connects TRBV7-3 to TRBJ2-1, with D perhaps TRBD2 (5 bases). This CDR3 is built from 16 residues. Germline V CDR1 and CDR2: SGHTA, FQGTGA. Between the trimmed V and J ends, which lost 5 bases and 0 bases, there was a span of 14 bases. The CDR3 loop reads CASSVKRSSSYNEQFF. As DNA, the CDR3 is TGTGCCAGCAGCGTAAAGCGGAGTAGCTCCTACAATGAGCAGTTCTTC.